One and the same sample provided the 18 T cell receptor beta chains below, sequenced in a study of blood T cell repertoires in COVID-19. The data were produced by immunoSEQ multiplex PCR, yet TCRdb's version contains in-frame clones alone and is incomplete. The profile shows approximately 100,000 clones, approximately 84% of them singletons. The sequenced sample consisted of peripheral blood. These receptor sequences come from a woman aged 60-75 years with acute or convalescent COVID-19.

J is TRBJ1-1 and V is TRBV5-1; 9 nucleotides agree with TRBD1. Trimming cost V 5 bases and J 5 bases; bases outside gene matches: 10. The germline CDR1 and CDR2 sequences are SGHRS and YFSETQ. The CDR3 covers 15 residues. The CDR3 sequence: CASRPDGTGLTEAFF. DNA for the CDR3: TGCGCCAGCAGGCCTGACGGGACAGGGTTAACTGAAGCTTTCTTT.

The CDR3 DNA follows: TGTGCCAGCAGAGAACAGGGCGCGAGCACTGAAGCTTTCTTT. As protein: CASREQGASTEAFF. The chain combines TRBV2 with TRBJ1-1; a possible D gene is TRBD1 (6 bases). The ends were cut back, 6 bases at V and 4 bases at J, with 15 bases in the middle. Germline CDR1 SNHLY, CDR2 FYNNEI. This CDR3 contains 14 residues.

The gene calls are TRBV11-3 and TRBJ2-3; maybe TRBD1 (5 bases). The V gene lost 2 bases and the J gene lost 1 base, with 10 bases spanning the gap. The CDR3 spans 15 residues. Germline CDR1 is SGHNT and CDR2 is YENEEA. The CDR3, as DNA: TGTGCCAGCAGCTTATTTTCGACAGGCACAGATACGCAGTATTTT. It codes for CASSLFSTGTDTQYF.

The CDR3 sequence: CASSQVGRTSGNEQFF. The CDR3 region has the DNA TGTGCCAGCAGCCAAGTTGGCCGGACTAGCGGTAATGAGCAGTTCTTC. J is TRBJ2-1 and V is TRBV3-1 (or the pseudogene TRBV3-2); 10 bases map to TRBD2. Germline CDR1 and CDR2: LGHDT and YNNKEL (reference sequence). V shed 1 base and J 7 bases; nucleotides not matched to a gene: 7. The CDR3 loop spans 16 amino acids.

CDR3: CASSSLTGNQPQHF. The CDR3 coding sequence is TGTGCCAGCAGCTCCCTGACAGGGAATCAGCCCCAGCATTTT. The genes are TRBV5-5 and TRBJ1-5; TRBD1 agrees at 7 bases. V lost 3 bases and J lost 4; bases outside the gene matches: 4. The length of the CDR3 is 14 residues. CDR1 is SGHKS and CDR2 is YYEKEE in the germline V gene (reference sequence).

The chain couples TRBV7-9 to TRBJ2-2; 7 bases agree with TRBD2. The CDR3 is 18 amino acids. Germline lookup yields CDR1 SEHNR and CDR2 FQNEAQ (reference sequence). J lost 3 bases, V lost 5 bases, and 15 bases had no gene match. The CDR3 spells CASSPGEWWREYTGELFF. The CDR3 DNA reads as TGTGCCAGCAGCCCAGGCGAGTGGTGGCGGGAGTACACCGGGGAGCTGTTTTTT.

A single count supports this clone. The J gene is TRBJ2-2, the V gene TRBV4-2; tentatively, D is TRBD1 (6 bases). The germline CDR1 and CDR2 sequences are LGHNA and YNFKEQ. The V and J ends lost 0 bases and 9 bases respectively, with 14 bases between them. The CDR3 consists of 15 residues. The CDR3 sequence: CASSQDPLRDRELFF. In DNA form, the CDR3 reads TGTGCCAGCAGCCAAGATCCCCTCCGGGACAGGGAGCTGTTTTTT.

This CDR3 reads CASSSTSGGPSKNIQYF. For the CDR3, the DNA is TGCGCCAGCAGCTCCACTAGCGGGGGGCCGTCGAAAAACATTCAGTACTTC. The chain links TRBV5-1 to TRBJ2-4; 12 nucleotides align to TRBD2. V was pared by 3 bases and J by 4 bases, with 8 bases of the junction left unmatched. The CDR3 has 17 residues. The germline V gene has CDR1 SGHRS and CDR2 YFSETQ.

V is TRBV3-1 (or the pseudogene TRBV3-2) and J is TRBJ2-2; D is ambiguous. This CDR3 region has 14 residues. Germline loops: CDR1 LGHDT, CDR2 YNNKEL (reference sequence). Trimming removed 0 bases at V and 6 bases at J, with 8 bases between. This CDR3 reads CASSQDLSAGELFF. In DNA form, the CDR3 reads TGTGCCAGCAGCCAAGATCTTAGTGCCGGGGAGCTGTTTTTT.

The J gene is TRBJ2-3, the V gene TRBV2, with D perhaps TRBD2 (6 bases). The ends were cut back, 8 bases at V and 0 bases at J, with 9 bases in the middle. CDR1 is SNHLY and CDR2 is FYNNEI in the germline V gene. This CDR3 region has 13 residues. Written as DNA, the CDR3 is TGTGCCAGCCATGGGGGGAGCACAGATACGCAGTATTTT. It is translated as CASHGGSTDTQYF.

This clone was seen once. CDR3 loop: CASKRGANEQFF. CDR3 sequence (DNA): TGTGCCAGCAAGCGGGGGGCTAATGAGCAGTTCTTC. The chain uses TRBV12-3 or TRBV12-4 and TRBJ2-1, with 9 bases aligning to TRBD2. The CDR3 consists of 12 residues. After removal of 7 bases from V and 7 bases from J, the junction contained 2 bases not matched to a gene.

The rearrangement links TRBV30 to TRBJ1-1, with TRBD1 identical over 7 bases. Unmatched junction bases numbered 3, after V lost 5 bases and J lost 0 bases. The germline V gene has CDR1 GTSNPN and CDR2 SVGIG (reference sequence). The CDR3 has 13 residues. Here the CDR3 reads CAWAGQLNTEAFF. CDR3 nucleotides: TGTGCCTGGGCGGGACAGCTGAACACTGAAGCTTTCTTT.

CDR3 DNA sequence: TGTGCCAGCAGCCAAGAATCGGACTTCTCTAGCACAGATACGCAGTATTTT. Protein: CASSQESDFSSTDTQYF. The V gene is TRBV3-1 (or the pseudogene TRBV3-2), the J gene TRBJ2-3; tentatively, D is TRBD2 (5 bases). Germline loops: CDR1 LGHDT, CDR2 YNNKEL (reference sequence). V dropped 0 bases and J dropped 0 bases, with 13 bases sitting between them. The CDR3 has 17 residues.

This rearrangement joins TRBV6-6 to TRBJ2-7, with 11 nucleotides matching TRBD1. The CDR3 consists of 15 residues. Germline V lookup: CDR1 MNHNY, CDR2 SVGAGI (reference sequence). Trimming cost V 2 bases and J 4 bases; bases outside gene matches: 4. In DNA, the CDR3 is TGTGCCAGCAGTTACCCGGGACAGGGGGTATACGAGCAGTACTTC. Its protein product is CASSYPGQGVYEQYF.

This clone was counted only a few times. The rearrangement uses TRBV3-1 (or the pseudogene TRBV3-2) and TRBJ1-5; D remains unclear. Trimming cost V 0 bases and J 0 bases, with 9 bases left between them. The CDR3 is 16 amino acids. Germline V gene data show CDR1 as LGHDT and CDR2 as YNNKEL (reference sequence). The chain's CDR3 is CASSQDSSNSNQPQHF. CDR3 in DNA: TGTGCCAGCAGCCAAGATTCGAGCAATAGCAATCAGCCCCAGCATTTT.

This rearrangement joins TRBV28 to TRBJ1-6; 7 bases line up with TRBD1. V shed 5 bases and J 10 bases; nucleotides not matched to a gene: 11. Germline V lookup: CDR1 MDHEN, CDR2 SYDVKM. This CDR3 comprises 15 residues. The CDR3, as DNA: TGTGCCAGCAGTCCCGAGACAGGGATGAACTCACCCCTCCACTTT. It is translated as CASSPETGMNSPLHF.

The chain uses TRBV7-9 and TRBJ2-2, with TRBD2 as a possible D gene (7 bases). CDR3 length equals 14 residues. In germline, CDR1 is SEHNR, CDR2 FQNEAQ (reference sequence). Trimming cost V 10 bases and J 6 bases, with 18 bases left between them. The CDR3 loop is CATKPGGRAGELFF. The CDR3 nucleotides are TGTGCCACCAAGCCGGGGGGCCGGGCCGGGGAGCTGTTTTTT.

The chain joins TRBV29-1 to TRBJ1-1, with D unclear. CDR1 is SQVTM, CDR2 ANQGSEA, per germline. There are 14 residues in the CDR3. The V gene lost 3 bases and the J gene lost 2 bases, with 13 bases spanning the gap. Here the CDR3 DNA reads TGCAGCGTTGAGTTTGCGGAGAGAAACACTGAAGCTTTCTTT. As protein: CSVEFAERNTEAFF.